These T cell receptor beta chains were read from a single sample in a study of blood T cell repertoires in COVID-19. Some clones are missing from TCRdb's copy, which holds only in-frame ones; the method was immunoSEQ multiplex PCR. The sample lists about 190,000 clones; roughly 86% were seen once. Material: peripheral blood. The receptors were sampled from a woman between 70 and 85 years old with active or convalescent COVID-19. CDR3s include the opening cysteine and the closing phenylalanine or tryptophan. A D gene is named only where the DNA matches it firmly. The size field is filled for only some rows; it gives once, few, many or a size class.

TGTGCCAGCAGTTCCAACAATGAGCAGTTCTTC,CASSSNNEQFF,11,TRBV12-3/TRBV12-4,TRBJ2-1,-,-
TGTGCCAGCAGTAACGCTGACAGGGCGGGACTCTCTGAAGCTTTCTTT,CASSNADRAGLSEAFF,16,TRBV6-2/TRBV6-3,TRBJ1-1,-,TRBD1
TGTGCCAGCAGCCCATCCGGACAGGGCCAAGAGACCCAGTACTTC,CASSPSGQGQETQYF,15,TRBV5-6,TRBJ2-5,once,TRBD1
TGTGCCAGCAGTTTGGTGGGGGTCCGGGAGAGGAACATTCAGTACTTC,CASSLVGVRERNIQYF,16,TRBV27,TRBJ2-4,-,-
TGTGCCAGCAGCCGGGACTTACCAGAGACCCAGTACTTC,CASSRDLPETQYF,13,TRBV3-1/TRBV3-2,TRBJ2-5,-,-
TGTGCCATCCTAAAGCACAGGGGCACCGGCTACACCTTC,CAILKHRGTGYTF,13,TRBV27,TRBJ1-2,many,TRBD1
TGTGCCAGCAGCAAAGTGAGCCTCGATGCGGGAGGGCACACAGATACGCAGTATTTT,CASSKVSLDAGGHTDTQYF,19,TRBV21-1,TRBJ2-3,-,-
TGTGCCAGCAGTGCAAAGACTAGCGGGAGTACCGGGGAGCTGTTTTTT,CASSAKTSGSTGELFF,16,TRBV6-1,TRBJ2-2,-,TRBD2
TGTGCCAGCAGCAAACAGGGCCCGTTGAACAATGAGCAGTTCTTC,CASSKQGPLNNEQFF,15,TRBV7-3,TRBJ2-1,few,-
TGTGCCAGCAGTTTAGGGACAGGGGTGTACTTC,CASSLGTGVYF,11,TRBV12-3/TRBV12-4,TRBJ2-7,-,TRBD1
TGTGCCAGCAGCAGGGAAAAAAAACTAGCGGGAAATGCAGGGGCCAACGTCCTGACTTTC,CASSREKKLAGNAGANVLTF,20,TRBV7-9,TRBJ2-6,-,TRBD2
TGTGCCAGCAGTGAAGTACTTAAAGCTTTCTTT,CASSEVLKAFF,11,TRBV2,TRBJ1-1,once,-
TGTGCCACCAGTGATTTGCCGGGAGCCGGGGAGCTGTTTTTT,CATSDLPGAGELFF,14,TRBV24-1,TRBJ2-2,-,-
TGTGCCAGCAGCTTAACAAGTTTCAATGAGCAGTTCTTC,CASSLTSFNEQFF,13,TRBV7-2,TRBJ2-1,-,-
TGTGCCAGCAGTCTGGCCGGCCATGGGCACGAGCAGTACTTC,CASSLAGHGHEQYF,14,TRBV28,TRBJ2-7,-,-
TGTGCCAGCGGCGGGATCTCCTACGAGCAGTACTTC,CASGGISYEQYF,12,TRBV28,TRBJ2-7,-,-
TGTGCCAGCAGTTACCCTCGGGACAGGGCCGCTTATGGCTACACCTTC,CASSYPRDRAAYGYTF,16,TRBV6-2/TRBV6-3,TRBJ1-2,-,TRBD1
TGTGCCAGTAGGATGCAAGGGGGCATGGGAGATACGCAGTATTTT,CASRMQGGMGDTQYF,15,TRBV19,TRBJ2-3,-,TRBD1
TGTGCCGCCAAGACAGGTGCTAGCTCCTACGAGCAGTACTTC,CAAKTGASSYEQYF,14,TRBV10-3,TRBJ2-7,-,-
TGCGCCAGCAGCCAGTTAGGGTTGACAGGAGAAGCTTTCTTT,CASSQLGLTGEAFF,14,TRBV4-1,TRBJ1-1,-,-
TGTGCCTGGAGTGTGGGACAGATAAACACTGAAGCTTTCTTT,CAWSVGQINTEAFF,14,TRBV30,TRBJ1-1,-,TRBD1
TGTGCCAGCAGCACGCGACTAGCGGAATACAATGAGCAGTTCTTC,CASSTRLAEYNEQFF,15,TRBV11-3,TRBJ2-1,-,TRBD2
TGTGCCAGCAGCCCTGGACAGGGAATATCTAACACAGATACGCAGTATTTT,CASSPGQGISNTDTQYF,17,TRBV7-3,TRBJ2-3,-,TRBD1
TGTGCCAGTAGGGAACAGGGAAACACTGAAGCTTTCTTT,CASREQGNTEAFF,13,TRBV19,TRBJ1-1,-,-
TGTGCCAGCAGCTTTGAACGGGAAGCGGGGACCCAGTACTTC,CASSFEREAGTQYF,14,TRBV5-4,TRBJ2-5,few,-
TGTGCCAGCAGTTACTCCAACAGGGGGAGCTACGAGCAGTACTTC,CASSYSNRGSYEQYF,15,TRBV6-5,TRBJ2-7,-,TRBD1
TGCAGTGCTAGTCCCACCAGGAATAGCAATCAGCCCCAGCATTTT,CSASPTRNSNQPQHF,15,TRBV20-1,TRBJ1-5,-,-
TGCAGCGTTGGCACAGGTGGAAACTATGGCTACACCTTC,CSVGTGGNYGYTF,13,TRBV29-1,TRBJ1-2,once,-
TGCAGCGTTGATGACAGGGCTAACACTGAAGCTTTCTTT,CSVDDRANTEAFF,13,TRBV29-1,TRBJ1-1,-,TRBD1
TGTGCCAGCAGCTACGTACAAAATCCGAACACTGAAGCTTTCTTT,CASSYVQNPNTEAFF,15,TRBV9,TRBJ1-1,-,-
TGTGCCAGCAGCGTAGGCACGGGAGGGGGCGGCCGCACAGATACGCAGTATTTT,CASSVGTGGGGRTDTQYF,18,TRBV9,TRBJ2-3,once,-
TGTGCCAGCAGCCAAGATCTTCGTGCCCAGTACTTC,CASSQDLRAQYF,12,TRBV3-1/TRBV3-2,TRBJ2-5,-,-
TGTGCCAGTAGTAGGACTAGCGGGAGAGGGGTCGAGCAGTTCTTC,CASSRTSGRGVEQFF,15,TRBV19,TRBJ2-1,-,TRBD2
TGTGCCAGCAGTTTAGACGGGAGAGGGGAGCTGTTTTTT,CASSLDGRGELFF,13,TRBV12-3/TRBV12-4,TRBJ2-2,once,-
TGCGCCAGCAGCCAAGATCGGGGAAGGAACCTCTATGGCTACACCTTC,CASSQDRGRNLYGYTF,16,TRBV4-1,TRBJ1-2,once,-
TGTGCCAGTAGGACTGGACAGATTGATACGCAGTATTTT,CASRTGQIDTQYF,13,TRBV19,TRBJ2-3,-,-
TGTGCCAGCAGTATCACCAGGAACACTGAAGCTTTCTTT,CASSITRNTEAFF,13,TRBV27,TRBJ1-1,-,-
TGTGCCAGCAGCGCGGTGGCGGGAGTGGTTGAGACCCAGTACTTC,CASSAVAGVVETQYF,15,TRBV7-7,TRBJ2-5,once,TRBD2
TGTGCCAGCAGCTTTGGGACAGGGTTTTACACCGGGGAGCTGTTTTTT,CASSFGTGFYTGELFF,16,TRBV7-9,TRBJ2-2,once,TRBD1
TGCGCCAGCAGCTTGATCTCGAAAGCGCTGGGCCAAGAGACCCAGTACTTC,CASSLISKALGQETQYF,17,TRBV5-1,TRBJ2-5,-,-
TGTGCCAGCTCACTAGCGGGAGACGGACACAATGAGCAGTTCTTC,CASSLAGDGHNEQFF,15,TRBV18,TRBJ2-1,-,TRBD2
TGTGGCGGGACCCGGCAGGGGGCGGCAGATACGCAGTATTTT,CGGTRQGAADTQYF,14,TRBV7-9,TRBJ2-3,once,TRBD1
TGTGCCAGCAGCGCCAACGGGTTAGATGAGCAGTTCTTC,CASSANGLDEQFF,13,TRBV5-4,TRBJ2-1,-,-
TGTGCCAGCAGTGAAGCGTGGCTCTTAGCCAAAAACATTCAGTACTTC,CASSEAWLLAKNIQYF,16,TRBV2,TRBJ2-4,-,-
TGTGCCAGCAGCTCTAGGGGCGGAACAGATACGCAGTATTTT,CASSSRGGTDTQYF,14,TRBV11-3,TRBJ2-3,-,-
TGTGCCAGCAGGGAGGGGAGCACTGAAGCTTTCTTT,CASREGSTEAFF,12,TRBV25-1,TRBJ1-1,-,-
TGCGCCAGCAGCCGGACAGGGGACAGCTCTGGAAACACCATATATTTT,CASSRTGDSSGNTIYF,16,TRBV5-1,TRBJ1-3,-,TRBD1
TGCGCCAGCAGCCCTCCCGGACAGGGATCAAGTAGTGGAAACACCATATATTTT,CASSPPGQGSSSGNTIYF,18,TRBV4-1,TRBJ1-3,-,TRBD1
TGCGCCAGCAGCCCTTACTACGCCAGGGGGCAGACCCAGTACTTC,CASSPYYARGQTQYF,15,TRBV4-1,TRBJ2-5,-,TRBD1
TGTGCCAGCAGCGTTATTCGACAGGGGACCTACGAGCAGTACTTC,CASSVIRQGTYEQYF,15,TRBV7-2,TRBJ2-7,-,TRBD1
TGCAGCGTTACTAGAGGGACTAGCGGTCTAAACAATGAGCAGTTCTTC,CSVTRGTSGLNNEQFF,16,TRBV29-1,TRBJ2-1,few,TRBD2